This record looks at one TCR beta chain sequence and its context. The data stem from a study of blood T cell repertoires in COVID-19. CDR3 length equals 17 residues. CDR1 is MRHNA, CDR2 SNTAGT, per germline. After removal of 2 bases from V and 7 bases from J, the junction contained 14 bases not matched to a gene. Participants' own reports of clinical history determined their cohort assignment. Clones were read by immunoSEQ multiplex PCR, and TCRdb kept only the in-frame ones, dropping some. This sample has about 230,000 clones; roughly 86% occur once, and the top ten carry roughly 4%. This TCR came from a woman in her 30s with acute COVID-19. The sequenced sample consisted of PBMCs or T cells enriched from blood (not recorded which). The chain carries TRBV6-4 and TRBJ1-5; 7 nucleotides agree with TRBD1. The CDR3 DNA sequence: TGTGCCAGCAGTGACCAGGTACAGGGGACTAGAAACCAGCCCCAGCATTTT. Translating it yields CASSDQVQGTRNQPQHF.